What follows describes a single T cell receptor (beta chain). The data derive from a study of blood T cell repertoires in COVID-19. The CDR3 is 13 amino acids. Germline CDR1 and CDR2: SGDLS and YYNGEE. Trimming removed 3 bases from V and 4 bases from J; junction bases left unmatched: 4. This table comes from immunoSEQ multiplex PCR, and its TCRdb copy is limited to in-frame clones, with some not included. The data contain nearly 400,000 clones, 89% of them seen just once; the ten biggest clones take up around 1.7%. Enrollees, about 18 to 89 years old, lived in about two dozen US areas. Sequencing input: PBMCs or T cells enriched from blood (not recorded which). The chain recombines TRBV9 with TRBJ2-7, with 7 bases lining up with TRBD1. This clonotype was obtained from a woman younger than 45 who had recovered from COVID-19. The DNA of the CDR3 is TGTGCCAGCAGCGAAGGGGGCGCGTACGAGCAGTACTTC. Translated: CASSEGGAYEQYF.